This TCR beta chain was retrieved from a study of T-cell reconstitution after alpha-beta-depleted transplantation in children. TCRbeta library construction was performed incorporating unique molecular identifiers. TCRdb redid the calling of the PCR reads with MiXCR, one entry per CDR3 protein. Of about 6,100 distinct CDR3 sequences listed, 16% are singletons. Findings and caveats of the study: Several hundred rapidly expanded clones from non-depleted graft cells reportedly supplied alpha-beta T cells about two months post-transplant. One year after transplant, T-cell counts and diversity came mostly from newly produced T cells.

This clonotype was counted only a few times. What it binds is not known. CDR1 MNHEY and CDR2 SVGEGT come from the germline V gene. The CDR3 sequence is 15 residues long. V lost 5 bases to trimming and J lost 5 bases; unmatched junction nucleotides: 4. The sequencing used PBMCs, mostly from graft donor cells, collected 60 days after TCRalphabeta/CD19-depleted stem cell transplant. This receptor was identified in a male patient between 10 and 17 years old who had a stem cell transplant for acute myeloid leukemia, so the T cells may come from the graft donor. V usage is TRBV6-2 or TRBV6-3 and J usage is TRBJ1-5, with 12 bases identical to TRBD1. CDR3 sequence (DNA): TGTGCCAGCAGTCCCGGGACAGGGGGCGATCAGCCCCAGCATTTT. It encodes CASSPGTGGDQPQHF.